Listed below are T cell receptor beta chains from one sample, sequenced in a study of control samples from healthy donors and cancer patients. Clones were read by immunoSEQ multiplex PCR, and TCRdb kept only the in-frame ones, dropping some. The table includes just under 75,000 clones, less than 90% detected once. The sequenced material came from blood. The receptors were gathered from a woman aged 50 to 60 in good health. CDR3s include the opening cysteine and the closing phenylalanine or tryptophan. Fields, in order: V gene, D gene, J gene, clone size, CDR3 DNA, CDR3 protein. D genes are given only for firm matches. Clone size is given for some rows only: seen once, a few or many times, or a class if the clone is expanded.

V gene: TRBV19; D gene: TRBD2; J gene: TRBJ2-3; clone size: -; CDR3 DNA: TGTGCCAGTAGTATGGGGGGGAAGGTTTCAGATACGCAGTATTTT; CDR3 protein: CASSMGGKVSDTQYF
V gene: TRBV5-1; D gene: TRBD2; J gene: TRBJ2-1; clone size: -; CDR3 DNA: TGCGCCAGCAGCTTCCGGCCTAGCGGAATTATGAATGAGCAGTTCTTC; CDR3 protein: CASSFRPSGIMNEQFF
V gene: TRBV7-9; D gene: -; J gene: TRBJ2-2; clone size: -; CDR3 DNA: TGTGCCAGCAGCGCCGGTACGGTCGGGGAGCTGTTTTTT; CDR3 protein: CASSAGTVGELFF
V gene: TRBV5-5; D gene: TRBD1; J gene: TRBJ2-3; clone size: -; CDR3 DNA: TGTGCCAGCAGACCGGACAGGGTCCATGTGGGAGATACGCAGTATTTT; CDR3 protein: CASRPDRVHVGDTQYF
V gene: TRBV5-8; D gene: TRBD1; J gene: TRBJ2-3; clone size: -; CDR3 DNA: TGTGCCAGCAGCCCGGACAGGACGCAGTATTTT; CDR3 protein: CASSPDRTQYF
V gene: TRBV9; D gene: -; J gene: TRBJ1-3; clone size: once; CDR3 DNA: TGTGCCAGCAGCGTTCAGGGTGGAAACACCATATATTTT; CDR3 protein: CASSVQGGNTIYF
V gene: TRBV19; D gene: TRBD1; J gene: TRBJ1-5; clone size: -; CDR3 DNA: TGTGCCAGTAGCCTGACAGGGGGAGGTCAGCCCCAGCATTTT; CDR3 protein: CASSLTGGGQPQHF
V gene: TRBV28; D gene: -; J gene: TRBJ1-5; clone size: -; CDR3 DNA: TGTGCCGCCGGGGGATATAGCAATCAGCCCCAGCATTTT; CDR3 protein: CAAGGYSNQPQHF
V gene: TRBV2; D gene: -; J gene: TRBJ2-1; clone size: -; CDR3 DNA: TGTGCCAGCACCTCGAGTAGCTCCTACAATGAGCAGTTCTTC; CDR3 protein: CASTSSSSYNEQFF
V gene: TRBV19; D gene: -; J gene: TRBJ2-1; clone size: -; CDR3 DNA: TGTGCCAGTAGTCTAAGGGCGGATGAGCAGTTCTTC; CDR3 protein: CASSLRADEQFF
V gene: TRBV6-5; D gene: -; J gene: TRBJ1-1; clone size: -; CDR3 DNA: TGTGCCAGCAGTCTCGCGGAGAACACTGAAGCTTTCTTT; CDR3 protein: CASSLAENTEAFF
V gene: TRBV6-1; D gene: -; J gene: TRBJ1-3; clone size: medium-sized; CDR3 DNA: TGTGCCAGCAGTGAAGCGGCCGGTTCTTCTGGAAACACCATATATTTT; CDR3 protein: CASSEAAGSSGNTIYF
V gene: TRBV5-1; D gene: -; J gene: TRBJ1-5; clone size: -; CDR3 DNA: TGCGCCAGCAGCTACGGGACGGGACTTAATCAGCCCCAGCATTTT; CDR3 protein: CASSYGTGLNQPQHF
V gene: TRBV29-1; D gene: -; J gene: TRBJ2-1; clone size: -; CDR3 DNA: TGCAGCGTTGGGATGGTCCTTTACAATGAGCAGTTCTTC; CDR3 protein: CSVGMVLYNEQFF
V gene: TRBV6-4; D gene: -; J gene: TRBJ2-2; clone size: -; CDR3 DNA: TGTGCCAGCAGTGCTTCAGGGAAGGACACCGGGGAGCTGTTTTTT; CDR3 protein: CASSASGKDTGELFF
V gene: TRBV7-3; D gene: TRBD1; J gene: TRBJ2-2; clone size: -; CDR3 DNA: TGTGCCAGCAGCAGCTCAGGGGGCACCGGGGAGCTGTTTTTT; CDR3 protein: CASSSSGGTGELFF
V gene: TRBV11-2; D gene: TRBD2; J gene: TRBJ2-7; clone size: -; CDR3 DNA: TGTGCCAGCAGCTTAACTAGCGGGATAATAGCCCCCTACGAGCAGTACTTC; CDR3 protein: CASSLTSGIIAPYEQYF
V gene: TRBV28; D gene: -; J gene: TRBJ1-5; clone size: -; CDR3 DNA: TGTGCCAGCAGTTTGACGGGGCAGCCCCAGCATTTT; CDR3 protein: CASSLTGQPQHF
V gene: TRBV4-1; D gene: -; J gene: TRBJ1-4; clone size: few; CDR3 DNA: TGCGCCAGCAGCCAAGACCAGCCAGGGGTGGGGATCCCTCCAACTAATGAAAAACTGTTTTTT; CDR3 protein: CASSQDQPGVGIPPTNEKLFF
V gene: TRBV6-5; D gene: -; J gene: TRBJ1-4; clone size: -; CDR3 DNA: TGTGCCAGCATTCAAAACCGGAAAGCAGGAAAACTGTTTTTT; CDR3 protein: CASIQNRKAGKLFF
V gene: TRBV18; D gene: -; J gene: TRBJ1-3; clone size: once; CDR3 DNA: TGTGCCAGCTCACCGTCCTCGGACAGCTCTGGAAACACCATATATTTT; CDR3 protein: CASSPSSDSSGNTIYF
V gene: TRBV19; D gene: TRBD1; J gene: TRBJ2-7; clone size: -; CDR3 DNA: TGTGCCAGTAACACAGGGGCGGGCTCCTACGAGCAGTACTTC; CDR3 protein: CASNTGAGSYEQYF
V gene: TRBV29-1; D gene: -; J gene: TRBJ2-7; clone size: -; CDR3 DNA: TGCAGCGTTGAGTACCGGGGAAACCTCGAGCCTGGCTACGAGCAGTACTTC; CDR3 protein: CSVEYRGNLEPGYEQYF
V gene: TRBV9; D gene: -; J gene: TRBJ1-1; clone size: -; CDR3 DNA: TGTGCCAGCAGCGTAGATCCAGGGATGAACACTGAAGCTTTCTTT; CDR3 protein: CASSVDPGMNTEAFF
V gene: TRBV7-9; D gene: -; J gene: TRBJ2-5; clone size: -; CDR3 DNA: TGTGCCAGCAGCTACGGGGGACAGACGGAGACCCAGTACTTC; CDR3 protein: CASSYGGQTETQYF
V gene: TRBV7-8; D gene: TRBD2; J gene: TRBJ2-1; clone size: -; CDR3 DNA: TGTGCCAGCAGCTTACAACCGGGACTAGCCGAAAATGAGCAGTTCTTC; CDR3 protein: CASSLQPGLAENEQFF
V gene: TRBV2; D gene: -; J gene: TRBJ2-3; clone size: -; CDR3 DNA: TGTGCCAGCAGTGGCGGCAGCGGGCCCACCCTATACACAGATACGCAGTATTTT; CDR3 protein: CASSGGSGPTLYTDTQYF
V gene: TRBV2; D gene: TRBD1; J gene: TRBJ1-1; clone size: -; CDR3 DNA: TGTGCCAGCAGGGAGACAGGGGGCTTCACTGAAGCTTTCTTT; CDR3 protein: CASRETGGFTEAFF
V gene: TRBV5-4; D gene: -; J gene: TRBJ2-5; clone size: -; CDR3 DNA: TGTGCCAGCAGCATGGGGGTTTCAGCCCAAGAGACCCAGTACTTC; CDR3 protein: CASSMGVSAQETQYF
V gene: TRBV12-3/TRBV12-4; D gene: -; J gene: TRBJ1-2; clone size: -; CDR3 DNA: TGTGCCAGCAAACTAAGAGGGGGGCAAACCTTC; CDR3 protein: CASKLRGGQTF
V gene: TRBV2; D gene: -; J gene: TRBJ2-1; clone size: -; CDR3 DNA: TGTGCCAGCAAGGGAAACAATGAGCAGTTCTTC; CDR3 protein: CASKGNNEQFF
V gene: TRBV9; D gene: -; J gene: TRBJ1-6; clone size: -; CDR3 DNA: TGTGCCAGCAGCGTAGGCGGTGGCTCCTATAATTCACCCCTCCACTTT; CDR3 protein: CASSVGGGSYNSPLHF
V gene: TRBV12-5; D gene: -; J gene: TRBJ2-3; clone size: -; CDR3 DNA: TGTGCTAGTGGTAACGGGACCTCAATTACGCAGTATTTT; CDR3 protein: CASGNGTSITQYF
V gene: TRBV5-1; D gene: -; J gene: TRBJ2-2; clone size: -; CDR3 DNA: TGCGCCAGCAGCCCACCCCGCCCGAACACCGGGGAGCTGTTTTTT; CDR3 protein: CASSPPRPNTGELFF
V gene: TRBV4-1; D gene: -; J gene: TRBJ2-4; clone size: -; CDR3 DNA: TGCGCCAGCAGCCAAGTGCTAATCGGATCATCCAAAAACATTCAGTACTTC; CDR3 protein: CASSQVLIGSSKNIQYF